These 15 T cell receptor beta chains originate from one sample sequenced in a study of cytomegalovirus exposure and HLA in healthy donors. Primers: 60 Vbeta forward and 13 Jbeta reverse. Generated by immunoSEQ multiplex PCR, the TCRdb table keeps only in-frame clones and is missing some. The sample lists 80,000 or so clones; under 70% were seen once. Sequencing was performed on PBMCs. These receptors came from a woman in her forties or fifties in good health and CMV-seropositive.

J is TRBJ2-1 and V is TRBV6-1; TRBD2 is a possible D gene (5 bases). Deletions cut 6 bases from V and 4 bases from J, with 10 bases between. This CDR3 contains 13 residues. Per germline, CDR1 MNHNS and CDR2 SASEGT. This CDR3 is CASRPPGYNEQFF. The CDR3 region has the DNA TGTGCCAGCAGACCTCCGGGGTACAATGAGCAGTTCTTC.

V and J are TRBV7-9 and TRBJ1-1; D call uncertain. V lost 3 bases and J lost 4, with 6 bases in between. CDR3 length: 12 residues. Germline CDR1 reads SEHNR; CDR2 reads FQNEAQ (reference sequence). CDR3 sequence: CASSFTGTEAFF. The CDR3 bases are TGTGCCAGCAGCTTTACCGGCACTGAAGCTTTCTTT.

V is TRBV28 and J is TRBJ1-5, with D maybe TRBD1 (6 bases). Germline CDR1 reads MDHEN; CDR2 reads SYDVKM. The CDR3 loop spans 15 amino acids. V lost 8 bases and J 1 base, leaving 15 bases between the germline ends. CDR3 region: CASGPLRGSNQPQHF. The CDR3 DNA follows: TGTGCCAGCGGCCCTTTGAGGGGGAGCAATCAGCCCCAGCATTTT. The variable domain in full, with the rest retrieved from reference TRBV28 and TRBJ1-5, is DVKVTQSSRYLVKRTGEKVFLECVQDMDHENMFWYRQDPGLGLRLIYFSYDVKMKEKGDIPEGYSVSREKKERFSLILESASTNQTSMYLCASGPLRGSNQPQHFGDGTRLSIL.

This clone was observed a handful of times. Different DNA sequences within this sample yield the same CDR3. V gene TRBV5-1 combines with J gene TRBJ2-5; D uncertain. Germline V CDR1 and CDR2: SGHRS, YFSETQ. CDR3 size: 12 residues. V was clipped by 0 bases and J by 5 bases, with 5 bases between them. In nucleotides, the CDR3 is TGCGCCAGCAGCTTGGCCGGGGAGACCCAGTACTTC. It translates to CASSLAGETQYF.

V gene TRBV7-9 combines with J gene TRBJ2-3, with D uncertain. Germline assignment: CDR1 SEHNR and CDR2 FQNEAQ (reference sequence). The V end lost 7 bases, the J end lost 6 bases, and 8 bases lay between the germline ends. The CDR3 has 11 residues. The CDR3 protein is CASTPSDTQYF. The CDR3 DNA follows: TGTGCCAGCACCCCCTCCGATACGCAGTATTTT.

This clone was seen only a few times. CDR3 DNA sequence: TGTGCCAGCGGTGCGGGGGGGTGGTATGAGCAGTTCTTC. It yields the protein CASGAGGWYEQFF. The rearrangement uses TRBV28 and TRBJ2-1; 9 nucleotides match TRBD2. Germline V gene data show CDR1 as MDHEN and CDR2 as SYDVKM. J was trimmed by 8 bases and V by 8 bases; bases with no gene match: 7. This CDR3 is 13 amino acids long. The full variable domain, its missing parts supplied by reference TRBV28 and TRBJ2-1, is DVKVTQSSRYLVKRTGEKVFLECVQDMDHENMFWYRQDPGLGLRLIYFSYDVKMKEKGDIPEGYSVSREKKERFSLILESASTNQTSMYLCASGAGGWYEQFFGPGTRLTVL.

The V gene is TRBV30, the J gene TRBJ2-2; a weak D match, TRBD2 (6 bases). CDR1 and CDR2 from the germline V gene are GTSNPN and SVGIG (reference sequence). The CDR3 totals 14 residues. The germline V and J ends were trimmed by 5 bases and 4 bases, with 14 bases remaining between them. CDR3 in DNA: TGTGCCTGGGATGTGGGACTTTCCACCGGGGAGCTGTTTTTT. As protein: CAWDVGLSTGELFF.

J is TRBJ1-3 and V is TRBV9; D ambiguous. The CDR3 covers 15 residues. CDR1 and CDR2 from the germline V gene are SGDLS and YYNGEE. V lost 0 bases and J 2 bases, leaving 9 bases between the germline ends. Here the CDR3 reads CASSVAQTTGNTIYF. The CDR3, as DNA: TGTGCCAGCAGCGTAGCTCAGACAACTGGAAACACCATATATTTT. Complete variable domain (other parts from reference TRBV9 and TRBJ1-3): DSGVTQTPKHLITATGQRVTLRCSPRSGDLSVYWYQQSLDQGLQFLIQYYNGEERAKGNILERFSAQQFPDLHSELNLSSLELGDSALYFCASSVAQTTGNTIYFGEGSWLTVV.

This clone was counted between two and nine times. The chain joins TRBV7-9 to TRBJ2-1; no clear D gene. The V gene lost 0 bases and the J gene lost 10 bases, with 10 bases spanning the gap. Germline lookup yields CDR1 SEHNR and CDR2 FQNEAQ (reference sequence). The CDR3 sequence is 13 residues long. The CDR3 spells CASSLAALREQFF. The CDR3 coding sequence is TGTGCCAGCAGCTTAGCGGCCTTGAGGGAGCAGTTCTTC.

Only a few counts were recorded for this clone. J is TRBJ2-7 and V is TRBV2, with 7 positions matching TRBD2. The CDR3 has 13 residues. Germline loops: CDR1 SNHLY, CDR2 FYNNEI. With V trimmed by 6 bases and J by 6 bases, 8 bases remained unmatched. CDR3 residues: CASRSGARFEQYF. CDR3 nucleotides: TGTGCCAGCAGGAGCGGGGCGAGGTTCGAGCAGTACTTC.

The chain carries TRBV29-1 and TRBJ1-1, with a weak D call TRBD1 (5 bases). Germline CDR1 and CDR2: SQVTM and ANQGSEA. The CDR3 loop spans 13 amino acids. V was trimmed by 4 bases and J by 2 bases, leaving 11 bases between them. The CDR3 spells CSVVQGLNTEAFF. For the CDR3, the DNA is TGCAGCGTTGTGCAGGGTCTAAACACTGAAGCTTTCTTT.

This chain joins TRBV11-2 and TRBJ2-1; perhaps TRBD2 as D (5 bases). The V gene's germline CDR1 is SGHAT and CDR2 FQNNGV. CDR3 length equals 15 residues. Trimming removed 0 bases at V and 3 bases at J, with 9 bases between. CDR3 sequence reads: CASSLEVGSYNEQFF. Written as DNA, the CDR3 is TGTGCCAGCAGCTTAGAAGTGGGGAGCTACAATGAGCAGTTCTTC.

The chain carries TRBV6-1 and TRBJ2-5; 8 bases fit TRBD1. Germline lookup yields CDR1 MNHNS and CDR2 SASEGT. There are 13 residues in the CDR3. J lost 5 bases, V lost 6 bases, and 5 bases had no gene match. This CDR3 is CASSPDRAETQYF. The CDR3 region has the DNA TGTGCCAGCAGCCCGGACAGGGCCGAGACCCAGTACTTC.

The chain recombines TRBV6-6 with TRBJ2-7; 7 bases fit TRBD2. V lost 6 bases and J lost 1; bases outside the gene matches: 9. Germline V CDR1 and CDR2: MNHNY, SVGAGI (reference sequence). The CDR3 length is 15 residues. This chain's CDR3 is CASRGHAGVSYEQYF. CDR3 bases: TGTGCCAGCAGGGGTCATGCGGGGGTTTCCTACGAGCAGTACTTC.

This clone was observed a handful of times. V is TRBV6-4 and J is TRBJ1-5; 7 bases map to TRBD1. The CDR3 runs 12 residues. Germline CDR1 reads MRHNA; CDR2 reads SNTAGT. V was pared by 3 bases and J by 15 bases, with 8 bases of the junction left unmatched. The CDR3 bases are TGTGCCAGCAGTGATCCGACAGGGATAGTGCATTTT. Protein: CASSDPTGIVHF.